This TCR beta chain was recorded in a study of T cells in Graves' hyperthyroidism and ophthalmopathy. This clonotype appeared many times. Germline CDR1 is MNHEY and CDR2 is SVGAGI. The CDR3 is made up of 13 amino acids. V was trimmed by 6 bases and J by 3 bases, leaving 12 bases between them. TCR beta CDR3 regions were amplified from RNA. Primed by the HTBI set, a first-round RT-PCR was run on the TCR CDR3. Each CDR3 protein gets one entry after TCRdb re-called the multiplex PCR reads with MiXCR. The sample includes about 480,000 distinct CDR3 sequences, around 22% seen only once; the top ten take approximately 11%.

The rearrangement links TRBV6-5 to TRBJ2-7; D might be TRBD2 (6 bases). The receptor's source is a woman under 40 with Graves' ophthalmopathy. Sequencing used blood. This CDR3 is CASSPPGGYEQYF. The CDR3 coding sequence is TGTGCCAGCAGCCCGCCCGGGGGCTACGAGCAGTACTTC.